Listed here are 17 T cell receptor beta chains from one sample, sequenced in a study of technical replicates of blood from several donors. Produced via immunoSEQ multiplex PCR; TCRdb's table is partial and in-frame only. This table holds more than 90,000 clones, about 94% found once. Sequencing was carried out using T cells isolated from PBMCs. Every receptor here comes from a human donor in good health.

The chain employs TRBV5-1 and TRBJ2-1; 9 bases line up with TRBD1. The germline gives CDR1 SGHRS, CDR2 YFSETQ. V gave up 4 bases and J gave up 11 bases; unmatched junction bases: 7. The CDR3 extends over 13 amino acids. The CDR3 DNA reads TGCGCCAGCAGCAACTCGGGACAGGGCAAGCAGTTCTTC. Translation: CASSNSGQGKQFF.

This CDR3 reads CASSFDRGHNSPLHF. CDR3 nucleotides: TGCGCCAGCAGCTTCGACAGGGGCCATAATTCACCCCTCCACTTT. V usage is TRBV5-1 and J usage is TRBJ1-6, with TRBD1 identical over 8 bases. CDR3 length: 15 residues. Germline loops: CDR1 SGHRS, CDR2 YFSETQ. The V gene end was trimmed by 2 bases and the J gene end by 5 bases; junction bases not matched to a gene: 3.

The rearrangement links TRBV6-5 to TRBJ2-1; 11 positions match TRBD2. Germline V gene data show CDR1 as MNHEY and CDR2 as SVGAGI. This CDR3 contains 15 residues. The V segment lost 8 bases and the J segment 5 bases; nucleotides outside the gene matches: 8. CDR3 residues: CASRPRGLADNEQFF. The CDR3 nucleotides are TGTGCCAGCCGACCCCGGGGACTAGCGGACAATGAGCAGTTCTTC.

The chain couples TRBV19 to TRBJ2-5; D might be TRBD2 (6 bases). V lost 3 bases, J lost 3 bases, and 8 bases lay in between. The CDR3 has 13 residues. CDR1 is LNHDA and CDR2 is SQIVND in the germline V gene (reference sequence). The CDR3 spells CASSMRLEETQYF. The DNA for the CDR3 is TGTGCCAGTAGTATGCGACTAGAAGAGACCCAGTACTTC.

This chain connects TRBV19 to TRBJ1-5, with 10 nucleotides matching TRBD1. V shed 9 bases, J shed 4 bases, and the junction held 3 bases outside the gene matches. This CDR3 comprises 13 residues. Germline loops: CDR1 LNHDA, CDR2 SQIVND (reference sequence). CDR3 region: CASRDRGNQPQHF. In nucleotides, the CDR3 is TGTGCCAGCCGGGACAGGGGTAATCAGCCCCAGCATTTT.

This chain connects TRBV28 to TRBJ2-7; 9 bases agree with TRBD1. The CDR3 has 21 amino acids. V trimming: 5 bases; J trimming: 0 bases; junction bases outside the gene matches: 23. CDR1 is MDHEN and CDR2 is SYDVKM in the germline V gene. The CDR3 is CASSNIPRGQGSHYSSYEQYF. The CDR3 DNA is TGTGCCAGCAGTAATATTCCGAGGGGACAGGGCTCCCATTACTCCTCCTACGAGCAGTACTTC. Together with reference TRBV28 and TRBJ2-7, the CDR3 gives the full variable domain: DVKVTQSSRYLVKRTGEKVFLECVQDMDHENMFWYRQDPGLGLRLIYFSYDVKMKEKGDIPEGYSVSREKKERFSLILESASTNQTSMYLCASSNIPRGQGSHYSSYEQYFGPGTRLTVT.

CDR3 protein: CASSSSTANQGNTIYF. CDR3 nucleotide sequence: TGTGCCAGCAGCTCATCAACAGCTAATCAAGGAAACACCATATATTTT. V and J are TRBV7-2 and TRBJ1-3, with unresolved D. Per germline, CDR1 SGHTA and CDR2 FQGNSA. This CDR3 contains 16 residues. V gave up 4 bases and J gave up 4 bases, with 17 bases separating them.

The chain has TRBV7-9 and TRBJ1-3; 8 positions match TRBD1. The CDR3 is 15 amino acids. Trimming took 5 bases from V and 4 from J; bases not matched to a gene: 7. Germline V CDR1 and CDR2: SEHNR, FQNEAQ (reference sequence). The CDR3 region has the DNA TGTGCCAGCAGCCCCTCGTGGACAGGGGGAAACACCATATATTTT. It yields the protein CASSPSWTGGNTIYF.

The V call is TRBV16, the J call TRBJ1-3; TRBD1 might be the D (5 bases). This CDR3 comprises 15 residues. Deletions cut 0 bases from V and 2 bases from J, with 8 bases between. Per germline, CDR1 KGHSY and CDR2 FQNENV. The DNA of the CDR3 is TGTGCCAGCAGCCAATCGGAAGGGGCTGGAAACACCATATATTTT. Its translation is CASSQSEGAGNTIYF.

This sequence joins TRBV7-8 and TRBJ2-7; 8 nucleotides match TRBD1. Trimming removed 5 bases from V and 4 bases from J; junction bases left unmatched: 10. This CDR3 comprises 15 residues. The germline V gene has CDR1 SGHVS and CDR2 FQNEAQ. CDR3 protein: CASSPGQGGGYEQYF. The CDR3 DNA reads TGTGCCAGCAGCCCTGGACAGGGCGGAGGGTACGAGCAGTACTTC.

As DNA, the CDR3 is TGTGCCAGCAGCGGTTTTAGGGGGTCGCACCCCGAGACCCAGTACTTC. This encodes CASSGFRGSHPETQYF. The rearrangement links TRBV9 to TRBJ2-5; D is possibly TRBD1 (6 bases). Germline V CDR1 and CDR2: SGDLS, YYNGEE. V dropped 3 bases and J dropped 5 bases, with 20 bases sitting between them. The CDR3 length is 16 residues.

This clone occurred once. This chain connects TRBV2 to TRBJ2-7; 7 bases fit TRBD1. The CDR3 runs 15 residues. V was clipped by 5 bases and J by 0 bases; unmatched bases: 7. Germline lookup yields CDR1 SNHLY and CDR2 FYNNEI. The DNA of the CDR3 is TGTGCCAGCAGTCGGTACAGGGGACCCTCCTACGAGCAGTACTTC. This translates into CASSRYRGPSYEQYF.

The rearrangement joins TRBV4-2 to TRBJ2-5, with D tentatively TRBD2 (6 bases). CDR3 length: 15 amino acids. Germline values: CDR1 LGHNA, CDR2 YNFKEQ. With 1 base removed from V and 5 bases from J, the gap between germline ends came to 14 bases. The CDR3 bases are TGTGCCAGCAGCCAAGTTGCGGGCAGCGGGGAGACCCAGTACTTC. It specifies CASSQVAGSGETQYF.

This clone occurred once. This chain uses TRBV7-8 with TRBJ2-2; 7 bases map to TRBD1. V shed 0 bases and J 4 bases; nucleotides not matched to a gene: 8. The CDR3 length is 17 residues. Germline V gene data show CDR1 as SGHVS and CDR2 as FQNEAQ. Written as DNA, the CDR3 is TGTGCCAGCAGCTTAGCGAGGGGACAGTTAAGCACCGGGGAGCTGTTTTTT. This encodes CASSLARGQLSTGELFF.

The CDR3 loop reads CASSLRTGKSNTIYF. CDR3 in DNA: TGTGCCAGTAGTCTCCGGACAGGGAAGAGTAACACCATATATTTT. The gene calls are TRBV19 and TRBJ1-3, with 8 nucleotides matching TRBD1. After removal of 5 bases from V and 7 bases from J, the junction contained 10 bases not matched to a gene. The germline gives CDR1 LNHDA, CDR2 SQIVND (reference sequence). This CDR3 has 15 residues.

The V gene is TRBV27, the J gene TRBJ2-3; D not certain. V was pared by 9 bases and J by 0 bases, with 10 bases between. Germline values: CDR1 MNHEY, CDR2 SMNVEV (reference sequence). CDR3 size: 13 residues. The CDR3 protein is CASQSSSTDTQYF. The CDR3 region has the DNA TGTGCCAGTCAGTCCTCTAGCACAGATACGCAGTATTTT.

The chain joins TRBV11-3 to TRBJ2-7, with 9 bases matching TRBD1. The germline gives CDR1 SGHNT, CDR2 YENEEA. This CDR3 comprises 14 residues. Trimming cost V 6 bases and J 2 bases; bases outside gene matches: 5. The CDR3 is CASRTGTGPYEQYF. CDR3 bases: TGTGCCAGCAGGACCGGGACAGGGCCCTACGAGCAGTACTTC.